The 5 T cell receptor beta chains given below trace back to one sample, sequenced in a study of blood T cells in healthy people across ages. A J-beta primer mix and a sample-barcoded 5' primer were used in a second PCR of about 7 to 12 cycles. TCRdb redid the calling of the 5' RACE reads with MiXCR, one entry per CDR3 protein. This table has 1,800,000 or so distinct CDR3 sequences, around 40% appearing once. Sequencing was performed on blood. All receptors come from a human donor in good health.

This clonotype was seen a handful of times. This sequence joins TRBV7-2 and TRBJ1-2, with 8 bases that match TRBD1. Germline CDR1 is SGHTA and CDR2 is FQGNSA. After removal of 3 bases from V and 4 bases from J, the junction contained 7 bases not matched to a gene. CDR3 length: 15 residues. The CDR3 region is CASSFTGQESYGYTF. The CDR3 region has the DNA TGTGCCAGCAGCTTTACGGGACAGGAAAGCTATGGCTACACCTTC.

The chain recombines TRBV6-2 or TRBV6-3 with TRBJ2-2; D gene uncertain. Trimming left V 2 bases short and J 9 bases short, with 10 bases between. Germline lookup yields CDR1 MNHEY and CDR2 SVGEGT. The CDR3 length is 13 residues. The CDR3: CASSYMLARELFF. The CDR3, as DNA: TGTGCCAGCAGTTACATGTTGGCTAGGGAGCTGTTTTTT.

The chain links TRBV25-1 to TRBJ1-1; D is possibly TRBD1 (6 bases). Germline assignment: CDR1 MGHDK and CDR2 SYGVNS. The CDR3 sequence is 16 residues long. V shed 0 bases and J shed 2 bases, with 13 bases lying between them. CDR3 in DNA: TGTGCCAGCAGTGAATATTCGGACAGACAAAACACTGAAGCTTTCTTT. Encoded protein: CASSEYSDRQNTEAFF.

The V gene is TRBV19, the J gene TRBJ2-1; 9 nucleotides line up with TRBD1. This CDR3 is built from 15 residues. Germline-derived CDR1 and CDR2 are LNHDA and SQIVND (reference sequence). Losses at the gene ends were 9 bases for V and 3 bases for J; bases not matched to a gene: 9. CDR3 protein: CASAQGDRVYNEQFF. Written as DNA, the CDR3 is TGTGCCAGCGCCCAGGGGGACAGGGTCTACAATGAGCAGTTCTTC.

The CDR3 DNA follows: TGTGCCAGCAGTTATGAGGAAACAGATACGCAGTATTTT. Its translation: CASSYEETDTQYF. The chain employs TRBV6-5 and TRBJ2-3; D not resolved. The CDR3 spans 13 residues. V lost 3 bases and J lost 3, with 7 bases in between. Germline lookup yields CDR1 MNHEY and CDR2 SVGAGI.